A selection of T cell receptor beta chains follows, all from one sample in a study of OX40 agonist ivuxolimab in advanced cancers. The method was immunoSEQ multiplex PCR; TCRdb's version includes in-frame clones alone and lacks a portion of them. The table includes about 43,000 clones, roughly 78% detected once. This material consisted of CD4+ or CD8+ T cells sorted from blood, taken in a trial of the OX40 agonist ivuxolimab. The receptors originated from an adult with an advanced solid tumor such as melanoma, head and neck, liver or kidney cancer. The CDR3 runs from the conserved cysteine through the conserved F or W. The D gene is left open where the match is weak. Clone size is shown for a subset of rows, as once, few, many or a class of expanded clone.

length	D	size	V	J	CDR3	DNA
14	TRBD1	.	TRBV18	TRBJ2-2	CASSRQGDTGELFF	TGTGCCAGCTCACGACAGGGCGACACCGGGGAGCTGTTTTTT
13	.	.	TRBV28	TRBJ1-2	CASSTLGPYGYTF	TGTGCCAGCAGCACTCTCGGGCCCTATGGCTACACCTTC
17	TRBD2	.	TRBV5-1	TRBJ2-1	CASSFRSSGASYNEQFF	TGCGCCAGCAGCTTTCGTTCTAGCGGGGCATCCTACAATGAGCAGTTCTTC
17	TRBD1	.	TRBV28	TRBJ1-6	CASSLTGAPIYNSPLHF	TGTGCCAGCAGTTTAACAGGGGCCCCCATCTATAATTCACCCCTCCACTTT
17	TRBD2	.	TRBV2	TRBJ2-7	CASSPGGTSGSVREQYF	TGTGCCAGCAGCCCAGGGGGGACTAGCGGGAGCGTGCGCGAGCAGTACTTC
15	TRBD2	.	TRBV10-3	TRBJ2-1	CAINGKAGELNEQFF	TGTGCCATCAACGGGAAGGCGGGAGAATTAAATGAGCAGTTCTTC
16	.	.	TRBV7-2	TRBJ2-1	CASSSPDSPIVDEQFF	TGTGCCAGCAGCTCCCCCGACTCCCCGATCGTCGATGAGCAGTTCTTC
14	.	few	TRBV28	TRBJ2-5	CASSLYPGRETQYF	TGTGCCAGCAGTTTATATCCAGGGCGGGAGACCCAGTACTTC
13	.	.	TRBV7-9	TRBJ2-7	CASSLRAGFEQYF	TGTGCCAGCAGCTTACGGGCAGGGTTCGAGCAGTACTTC
11	.	few	TRBV6-1	TRBJ2-7	CASSDLYEQYF	TGTGCCAGCAGTGATCTGTACGAGCAGTACTTC
15	.	.	TRBV7-6	TRBJ1-2	CASSPGAPTNYGYTF	TGTGCCAGCAGCCCGGGGGCGCCCACTAACTATGGCTACACCTTC
14	.	.	TRBV11-2	TRBJ1-3	CASSPAVSGNTIYF	TGTGCCAGCAGCCCAGCGGTCTCTGGAAACACCATATATTTT
14	TRBD2	.	TRBV6-6	TRBJ2-7	CASSSLREGYEQYF	TGTGCCAGCAGTAGTCTACGGGAGGGCTACGAGCAGTACTTC
18	.	few	TRBV12-2	TRBJ2-2	CASRPRLAGRENTGELFF	TGTGCAAGTCGCCCACGACTAGCGGGCCGGGAGAACACCGGGGAGCTGTTTTTT